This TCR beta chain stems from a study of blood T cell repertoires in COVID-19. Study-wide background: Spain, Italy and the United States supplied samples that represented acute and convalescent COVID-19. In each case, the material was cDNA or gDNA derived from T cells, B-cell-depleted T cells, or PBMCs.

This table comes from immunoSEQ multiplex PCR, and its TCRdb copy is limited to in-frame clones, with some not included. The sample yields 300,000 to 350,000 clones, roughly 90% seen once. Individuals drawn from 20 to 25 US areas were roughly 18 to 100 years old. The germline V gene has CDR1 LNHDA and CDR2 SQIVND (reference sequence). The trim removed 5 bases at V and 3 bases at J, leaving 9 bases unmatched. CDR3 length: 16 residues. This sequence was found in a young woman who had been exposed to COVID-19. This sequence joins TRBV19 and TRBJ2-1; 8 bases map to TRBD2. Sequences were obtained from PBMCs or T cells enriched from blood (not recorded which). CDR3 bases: TGTGCCAGTAGTGGCCCAAGGCGGGAGGACTACAATGAGCAGTTCTTC. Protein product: CASSGPRREDYNEQFF.